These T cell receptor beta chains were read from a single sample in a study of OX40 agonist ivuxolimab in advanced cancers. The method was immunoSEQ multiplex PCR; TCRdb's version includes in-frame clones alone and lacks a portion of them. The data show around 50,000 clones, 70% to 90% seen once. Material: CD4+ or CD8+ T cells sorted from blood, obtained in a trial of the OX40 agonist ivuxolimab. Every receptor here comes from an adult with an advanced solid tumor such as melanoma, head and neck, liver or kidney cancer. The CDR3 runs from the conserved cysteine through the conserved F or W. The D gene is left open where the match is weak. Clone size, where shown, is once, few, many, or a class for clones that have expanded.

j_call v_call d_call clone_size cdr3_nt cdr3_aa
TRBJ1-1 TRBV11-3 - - TGTGCCAGCAGCTTAGAGGGGGACATGAACACTGAAGCTTTCTTT CASSLEGDMNTEAFF
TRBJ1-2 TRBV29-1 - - TGCAGCGTTGAAAGGGGGGGGGCTGGCTACACCTTC CSVERGGAGYTF
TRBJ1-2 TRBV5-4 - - TGTGCCAGCAGCTTACCGAACCTAGCGGGCTATGGCTACACCTTC CASSLPNLAGYGYTF
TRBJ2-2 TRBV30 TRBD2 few TGTGCCTGGAGTACCGGTAGCGGGAGTTATACCGGGGAGCTGTTTTTT CAWSTGSGSYTGELFF
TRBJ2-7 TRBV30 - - TGTGCCTGCCGAGCGTTCTACGAGCAGTACTTC CACRAFYEQYF
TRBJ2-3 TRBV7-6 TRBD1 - TGTGCCAGCAGCTTAGATGAGACAGGGGGATCAGATACGCAGTATTTT CASSLDETGGSDTQYF
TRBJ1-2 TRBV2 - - TGTGCCAGCAGTCCGGACGGCGCCTTTTCCTATGGCTACACCTTC CASSPDGAFSYGYTF
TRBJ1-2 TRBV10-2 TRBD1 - TGCGCCAGCAGTGAGTCTGGGACAGACTATGGCTACACCTTC CASSESGTDYGYTF
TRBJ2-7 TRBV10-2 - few TGCGCCAGCAGTGAGGTGGGGTTCGAGCAGTACTTC CASSEVGFEQYF
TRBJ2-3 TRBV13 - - TGTGCCAGCAGCTCCACGTTTGGAGGGGGCACAGATACGCAGTATTTT CASSSTFGGGTDTQYF
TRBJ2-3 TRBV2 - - TGTGCCAGCAAACAGGTCCCCTTCGATACGCAGTATTTT CASKQVPFDTQYF
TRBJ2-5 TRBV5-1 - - TGCGCCAGCAACCGAGGGGCGGCGACACAAGAGACCCAGTACTTC CASNRGAATQETQYF
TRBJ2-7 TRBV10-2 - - TGCGCCAGCGGGACTTTCTACGAGCAGTACTTC CASGTFYEQYF
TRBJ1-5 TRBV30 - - TGTGCCTGGAGGGAACCCGGACAGATCAATCAGCCCCAGCATTTT CAWREPGQINQPQHF
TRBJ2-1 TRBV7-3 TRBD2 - TGTGCCAGCAGCTACCGGGACTACTCCTACAATGAGCAGTTCTTC CASSYRDYSYNEQFF
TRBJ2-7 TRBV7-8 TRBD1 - TGTGCCAGCAGCCTTAAGAGGACAGGGGAGCAGTACTTC CASSLKRTGEQYF
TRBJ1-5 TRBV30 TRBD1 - TGTGCCTGGAACAGGGGGCGAGATCAGCCCCAGCATTTT CAWNRGRDQPQHF
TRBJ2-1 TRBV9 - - TGTGCCAGCAGCTTGAGTGAGCGGGCCCCCTACAATGAGCAGTTCTTC CASSLSERAPYNEQFF
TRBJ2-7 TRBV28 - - TGTGCCAGCAGCGACCCTAGGGAGCAGTACTTC CASSDPREQYF
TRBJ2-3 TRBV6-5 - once TGTGCCAGCAGTTCGAGGGGGGCGGCCCTCACAGATACGCAGTATTTT CASSSRGAALTDTQYF
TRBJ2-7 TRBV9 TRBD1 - TGTGCCAGCAGCCAGGGACAGGGGGCTTACGAGCAGTACTTC CASSQGQGAYEQYF
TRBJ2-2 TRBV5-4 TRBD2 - TGTGCCAGCAGCTCGGGGAGGACTAGCGGGAACACCGGGGAGCTGTTTTTT CASSSGRTSGNTGELFF
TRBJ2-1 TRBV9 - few TGTGCCAGCAGCGTAGGGGACTCAGATGAGCAGTTCTTC CASSVGDSDEQFF
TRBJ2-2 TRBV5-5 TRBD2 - TGTGCCAGCAGCTGGCAAAAGGGCGGGGGTCCGAACACCGGGGAGCTGTTTTTT CASSWQKGGGPNTGELFF
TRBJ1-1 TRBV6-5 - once TGTGCCAGCGGCCGGTTAGGGAAGAACACTGAAGCTTTCTTT CASGRLGKNTEAFF
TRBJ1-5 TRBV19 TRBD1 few TGTGCCAGTAGGGCCAGGGGGTTCTCCAATCAGCCCCAGCATTTT CASRARGFSNQPQHF
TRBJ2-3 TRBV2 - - TGTGCCAGCAGTGACGGTAGCACAGATACGCAGTATTTT CASSDGSTDTQYF
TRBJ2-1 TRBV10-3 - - TGTGCCGTATCGGCGGGGAACTACAATGAGCAGTTCTTC CAVSAGNYNEQFF
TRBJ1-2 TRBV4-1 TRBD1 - TGCGCCAGCAGCCAACCGGGAGGGGGCCCCTTAGACCGCTATGGCTACACCTTC CASSQPGGGPLDRYGYTF
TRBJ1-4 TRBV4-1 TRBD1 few TGCGCCAGCAGCCAAGTCGGGCTACAGGGGAATGAAAAACTGTTTTTT CASSQVGLQGNEKLFF
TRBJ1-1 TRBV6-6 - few TGTGCCAGCAGCCGGGGGCCTGCAGCTTTCTTT CASSRGPAAFF
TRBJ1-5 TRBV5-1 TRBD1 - TGCGCCAGCAGCCCGGGGACAGGCAATCAGCCCCAGCATTTT CASSPGTGNQPQHF
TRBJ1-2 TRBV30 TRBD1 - TGTGCCTGGAGTGCGACAGGGAGGACCTATGGCTACACCTTC CAWSATGRTYGYTF
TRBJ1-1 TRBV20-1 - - TGCAGTGCCTCGCGGGGCACTGAAGCTTTCTTT CSASRGTEAFF
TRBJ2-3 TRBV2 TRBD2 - TGTGCCAGCTCGGGAGGACTTAGGCCAGATACGCAGTATTTT CASSGGLRPDTQYF
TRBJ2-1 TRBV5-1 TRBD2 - TGCGCCAGCAGCTTGTTGCGGGAGTCCATCAATGAGCAGTTCTTC CASSLLRESINEQFF
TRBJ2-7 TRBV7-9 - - TGTGCCAGCAGCCGGTGGGTCGGAGAGCAGTACTTC CASSRWVGEQYF
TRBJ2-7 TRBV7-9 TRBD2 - TGTGCCAGCAGCTTAGATGCAGCGGGAAGGTACGAGCAGTACTTC CASSLDAAGRYEQYF
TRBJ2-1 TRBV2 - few TGTGCCAGCACGGTCTACAATGAGCAGTTCTTC CASTVYNEQFF
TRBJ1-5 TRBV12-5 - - TGTGCTAGTGGTTTGGCAACCACTGGGCACAGCAATCAGCCCCAGCATTTT CASGLATTGHSNQPQHF